The next 14 T cell receptor beta chains were all read from a single sample in a study of pediatric ulcerative colitis. Clones were sequenced by immunoSEQ multiplex PCR, and TCRdb holds only the in-frame ones, with some missing. The repertoire holds tens of thousands of clones, with approximately 87% as singletons. Sequenced: blood. These TCRs come from a boy aged 5-17 years who was a control in a study of pediatric ulcerative colitis.

The V and J genes are TRBV6-6 and TRBJ1-1; TRBD1 aligns across 8 bases. The CDR3 consists of 13 residues. CDR1 MNHNY and CDR2 SVGAGI come from the germline V gene (reference sequence). Trimming at V came to 6 bases and at J to 4 bases, leaving 4 bases not matched to a gene. For the CDR3, the DNA is TGTGCCAGCAGCTTACAGGGGGGCACTGAAGCTTTCTTT. Amino acids: CASSLQGGTEAFF.

The chain has TRBV4-3 and TRBJ1-2, with unresolved D. The CDR3 has 19 residues. Germline-derived CDR1 and CDR2 are LGHNA and YSLEER. Trimming shortened V by 2 bases and J by 1 base, and 23 bases separated the two germline ends. The CDR3 loop reads CASSQHSSLNSTCNYGYTF. CDR3 nucleotide sequence: TGCGCCAGCAGCCAACATAGTTCACTCAACAGCACCTGTAACTATGGCTACACCTTC.

V gene TRBV19 combines with J gene TRBJ2-2; D is undetermined. CDR1 is LNHDA and CDR2 is SQIVND in the germline V gene (reference sequence). Between the trimmed V and J ends, which lost 6 bases and 5 bases, there was a span of 16 bases. The CDR3 length is 15 residues. In DNA form, the CDR3 reads TGTGCCAGTAGCATATCGGACGGAAGTACCGGGGAGCTGTTTTTT. It yields the protein CASSISDGSTGELFF.

The chain employs TRBV28 and TRBJ2-6, with D possibly being TRBD2 (5 bases). V lost 7 bases and J 2 bases, leaving 15 bases between the germline ends. CDR1 and CDR2 (germline): MDHEN, SYDVKM. The CDR3 covers 16 residues. The CDR3 sequence is CASNREPGTGANVLTF. CDR3 DNA sequence: TGTGCCAGCAATAGGGAACCGGGAACTGGGGCCAACGTCCTGACTTTC.

This clone has a handful of counts. The rearrangement joins TRBV10-3 to TRBJ2-2; TRBD1 agrees at 8 bases. There are 14 residues in the CDR3. V gave up 6 bases and J gave up 3 bases; unmatched junction bases: 3. Germline CDR1 is ENHRY and CDR2 is SYGVKD. The CDR3: CAIRLGQDTGELFF. Here the CDR3 DNA reads TGTGCCATCAGACTGGGACAGGACACCGGGGAGCTGTTTTTT.

The J gene is TRBJ1-1, the V gene TRBV29-1, with a tentative D call TRBD1 (5 bases). Germline V gene lookup returns CDR1 SQVTM and CDR2 ANQGSEA. Trimming cost V 6 bases and J 4 bases, with 15 bases left between them. The CDR3 contains 13 residues. In DNA, the CDR3 is TGCAGCGTCGGGACCTCGGCCGGCACTGAAGCTTTCTTT. This translates into CSVGTSAGTEAFF. The entire variable domain, with the rest obtained from reference TRBV29-1 and TRBJ1-1, is as follows: SAVISQKPSRDICQRGTSLTIQCQVDSQVTMMFWYRQQPGQSLTLIATANQGSEATYESGFVIDKFPISRPNLTFSTLTVSNMSPEDSSIYLCSVGTSAGTEAFFGQGTRLTVV.

The chain is built from TRBV18 and TRBJ1-2; no reliable D call. Trimming took 9 bases from V and 3 from J, leaving 17 bases between them. The CDR3 totals 14 residues. In germline, CDR1 is KGHSH, CDR2 LQKENI. CDR3 loop: CASKPGLVDYGYTF. The CDR3, as DNA: TGTGCCAGTAAACCCGGTTTGGTCGACTATGGCTACACCTTC.

This chain joins TRBV5-1 and TRBJ2-1, with D unclear. The V end was cut by 4 bases, the J end by 7 bases, with 6 bases between. Germline lookup yields CDR1 SGHRS and CDR2 YFSETQ. The CDR3 runs 11 residues. CDR3: CASSGENEQFF. CDR3 bases: TGCGCCAGCAGCGGGGAAAATGAGCAGTTCTTC.

The rearrangement uses TRBV30 and TRBJ2-7; TRBD1 agrees at 10 bases. The CDR3 is made up of 13 amino acids. The junction had 5 bases not matched to a gene; V was cut back by 7 bases and J by 2 bases. The germline CDR1 and CDR2 sequences are GTSNPN and SVGIG (reference sequence). CDR3 nucleotides: TGTGCCTTAACCGGGACAGGGGCCTACGAGCAGTACTTC. This codes for CALTGTGAYEQYF.

The genes are TRBV19 and TRBJ2-5, with 9 bases identical to TRBD2. The germline V gene encodes CDR1 LNHDA and CDR2 SQIVND (reference sequence). V lost 6 bases to trimming and J lost 7 bases; unmatched junction nucleotides: 6. CDR3 length: 13 amino acids. The CDR3 nucleotides read TGTGCCAGTAGAACAGCGGGGGGAGGGACCCAGTACTTC. Translating gives CASRTAGGGTQYF.

CDR3: CASSPGPMNTEAFF. The CDR3, as DNA: TGTGCCAGCTCACCAGGACCCATGAACACTGAAGCTTTCTTT. This rearrangement joins TRBV18 to TRBJ1-1, with D hard to call. The CDR3 totals 14 residues. Germline V lookup: CDR1 KGHSH, CDR2 LQKENI. V dropped 2 bases and J dropped 0 bases, with 7 bases sitting between them.

The chain combines TRBV29-1 with TRBJ2-1; no clear D. Germline CDR1 and CDR2: SQVTM and ANQGSEA. The V gene lost 2 bases and the J gene lost 7 bases, with 9 bases spanning the gap. The CDR3 has 12 amino acids. DNA for the CDR3: TGCAGCGTTGAACATTTGGGTAATGAGCAGTTCTTC. The encoded protein is CSVEHLGNEQFF.

This clone was picked up one time. The CDR3: CASSLRQTVGELFF. Written as DNA, the CDR3 is TGCGCCAGCAGCTTGCGACAAACCGTCGGGGAGCTGTTTTTT. The chain is built from TRBV5-1 and TRBJ2-2; D gene unclear. This CDR3 has 14 residues. V shed 1 base and J shed 7 bases, with 11 bases lying between them. Germline lookup yields CDR1 SGHRS and CDR2 YFSETQ.

This clone was picked up a small number of times. The rearrangement links TRBV7-9 to TRBJ1-1; D gene uncertain. This CDR3 is 10 amino acids long. Germline V gene lookup returns CDR1 SEHNR and CDR2 FQNEAQ (reference sequence). V was clipped by 6 bases and J by 7 bases, with 6 bases between them. The CDR3 region has the DNA TGTGCCAGCAGACGAGATGAAGCTTTCTTT. Translation gives CASRRDEAFF.